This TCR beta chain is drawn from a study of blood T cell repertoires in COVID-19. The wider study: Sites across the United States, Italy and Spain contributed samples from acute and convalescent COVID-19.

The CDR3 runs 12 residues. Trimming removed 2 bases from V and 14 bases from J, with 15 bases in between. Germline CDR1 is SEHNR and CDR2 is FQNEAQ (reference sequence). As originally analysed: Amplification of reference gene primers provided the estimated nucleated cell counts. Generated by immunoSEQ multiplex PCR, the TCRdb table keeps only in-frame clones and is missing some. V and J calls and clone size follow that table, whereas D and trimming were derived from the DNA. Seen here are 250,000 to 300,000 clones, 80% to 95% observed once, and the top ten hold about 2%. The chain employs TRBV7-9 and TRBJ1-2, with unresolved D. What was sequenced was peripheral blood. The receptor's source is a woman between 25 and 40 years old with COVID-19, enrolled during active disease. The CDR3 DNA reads TGTGCCAGCAGCTTATCGGAAGGGCGGGGTACCTTC. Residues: CASSLSEGRGTF.